This T cell receptor (beta chain) was sequenced for a study of blood T cell repertoires in COVID-19. As for the study in general: Acute and convalescent COVID-19 specimens originated in the United States, Italy and Spain.

Sequencing was performed with immunoSEQ multiplex PCR; in TCRdb, only in-frame clones are kept and a portion is missing. Here the sample spans under 200,000 clones, 70% to 85% being singletons. Germline assignment: CDR1 SGHVS and CDR2 FNYEAQ. Deletions cut 8 bases from V and 2 bases from J, with 14 bases between. The CDR3 has 14 amino acids. In terms of age and location, participants ranged from roughly 18 to 100 years and lived in fewer than 30 US areas. The study assigned cohorts using participant-reported clinical history. Source material: PBMCs or T cells enriched from blood (not recorded which). The rearrangement joins TRBV7-6 to TRBJ2-3, with D maybe TRBD2 (7 bases). The TCR comes from a woman aged 60-75 years with acute COVID-19. Here the CDR3 DNA reads TGTGCCAGCGGATCCGGGGGGCTCACAGATACGCAGTATTTT. As protein: CASGSGGLTDTQYF.